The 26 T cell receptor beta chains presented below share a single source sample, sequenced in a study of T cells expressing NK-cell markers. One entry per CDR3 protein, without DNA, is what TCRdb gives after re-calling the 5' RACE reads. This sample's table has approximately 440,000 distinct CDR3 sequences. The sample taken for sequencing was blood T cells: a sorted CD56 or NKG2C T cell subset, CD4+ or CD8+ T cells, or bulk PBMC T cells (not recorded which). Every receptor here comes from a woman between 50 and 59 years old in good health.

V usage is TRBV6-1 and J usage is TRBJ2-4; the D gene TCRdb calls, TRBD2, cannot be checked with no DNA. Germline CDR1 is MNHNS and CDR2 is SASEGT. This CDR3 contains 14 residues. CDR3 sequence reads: CASSSGNAKNIQYF.

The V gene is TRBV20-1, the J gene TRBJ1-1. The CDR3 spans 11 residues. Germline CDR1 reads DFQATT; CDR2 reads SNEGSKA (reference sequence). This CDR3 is CSARGHTEAFF.

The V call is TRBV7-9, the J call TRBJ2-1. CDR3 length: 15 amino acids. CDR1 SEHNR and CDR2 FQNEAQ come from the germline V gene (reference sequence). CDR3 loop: CASSLSGKLYNEQFF.

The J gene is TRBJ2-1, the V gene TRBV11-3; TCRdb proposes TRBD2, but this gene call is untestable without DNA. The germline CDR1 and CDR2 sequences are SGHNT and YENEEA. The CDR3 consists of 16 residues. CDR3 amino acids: CASSSGTSGGFNEQFF.

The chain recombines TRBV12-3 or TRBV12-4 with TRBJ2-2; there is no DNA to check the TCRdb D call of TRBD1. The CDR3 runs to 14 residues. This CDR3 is CASRATGGIGELFF.

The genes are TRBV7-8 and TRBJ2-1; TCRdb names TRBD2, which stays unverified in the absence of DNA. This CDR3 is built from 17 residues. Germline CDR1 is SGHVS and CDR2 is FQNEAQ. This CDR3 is CASSLVVQAGGPDEQFF.

The CDR3 loop reads CSALASGRGTGELFF. This sequence joins TRBV20-1 and TRBJ2-2; the TCRdb call, TRBD2, lacks DNA for checking. The CDR3 has 15 residues. Germline V gene data show CDR1 as DFQATT and CDR2 as SNEGSKA (reference sequence).

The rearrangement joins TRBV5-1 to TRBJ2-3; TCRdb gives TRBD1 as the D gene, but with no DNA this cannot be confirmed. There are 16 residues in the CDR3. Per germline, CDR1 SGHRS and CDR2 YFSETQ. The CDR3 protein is CASSLGGSLGTDTQYF.

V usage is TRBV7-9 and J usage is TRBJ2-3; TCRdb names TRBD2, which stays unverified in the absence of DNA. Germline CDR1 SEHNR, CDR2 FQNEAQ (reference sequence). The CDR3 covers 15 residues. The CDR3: CASSLASAISDTQYF.

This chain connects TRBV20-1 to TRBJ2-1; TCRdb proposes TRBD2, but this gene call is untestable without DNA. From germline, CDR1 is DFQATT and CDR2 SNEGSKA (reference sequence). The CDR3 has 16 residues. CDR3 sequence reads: CSATRLAGGQHNEQFF.

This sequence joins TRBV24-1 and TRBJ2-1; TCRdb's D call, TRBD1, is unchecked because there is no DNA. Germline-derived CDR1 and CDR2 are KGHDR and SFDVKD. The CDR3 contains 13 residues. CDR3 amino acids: CAIPGQGDNEQFF.

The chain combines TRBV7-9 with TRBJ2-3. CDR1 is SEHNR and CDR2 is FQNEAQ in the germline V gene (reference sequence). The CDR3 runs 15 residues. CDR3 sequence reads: CASSPAPVDEDTQYF.

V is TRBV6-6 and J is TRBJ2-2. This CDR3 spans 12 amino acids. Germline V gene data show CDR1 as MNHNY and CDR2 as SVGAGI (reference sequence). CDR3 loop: CASSHIMGELFF.

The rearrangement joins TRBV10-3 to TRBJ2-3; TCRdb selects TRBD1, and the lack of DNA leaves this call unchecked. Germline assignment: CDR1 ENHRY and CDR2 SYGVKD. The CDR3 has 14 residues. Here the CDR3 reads CAISGRGQTDTQYF.

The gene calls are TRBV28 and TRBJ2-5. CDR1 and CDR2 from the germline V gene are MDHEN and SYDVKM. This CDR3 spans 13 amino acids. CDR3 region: CASSLDKTGTQYF.

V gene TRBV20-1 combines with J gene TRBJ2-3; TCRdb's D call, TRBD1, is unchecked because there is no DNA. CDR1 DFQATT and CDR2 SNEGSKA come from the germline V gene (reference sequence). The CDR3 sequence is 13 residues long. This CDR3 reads CSVLQRWGDTQYF.

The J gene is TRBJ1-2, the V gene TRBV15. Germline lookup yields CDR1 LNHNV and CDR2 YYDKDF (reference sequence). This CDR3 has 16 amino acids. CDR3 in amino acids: CATSREFAAGNYGYTF. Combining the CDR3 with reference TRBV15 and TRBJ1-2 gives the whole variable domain DAMVIQNPRYQVTQFGKPVTLSCSQTLNHNVMYWYQQKSSQAPKLLFHYYDKDFNNEADTPDNFQSRRPNTSFCFLDIRSPGLGDTAMYLCATSREFAAGNYGYTFGSGTRLTVV.

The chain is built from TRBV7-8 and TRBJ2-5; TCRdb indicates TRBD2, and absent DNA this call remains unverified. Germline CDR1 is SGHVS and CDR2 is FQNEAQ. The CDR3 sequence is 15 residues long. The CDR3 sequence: CASSASGPAGETQYF.

This CDR3 reads CASSLINRGLVNEQFF. V usage is TRBV11-3 and J usage is TRBJ2-1; the D call from TCRdb, TRBD2, cannot be confirmed without DNA. This CDR3 region has 16 residues. Germline-derived CDR1 and CDR2 are SGHNT and YENEEA.

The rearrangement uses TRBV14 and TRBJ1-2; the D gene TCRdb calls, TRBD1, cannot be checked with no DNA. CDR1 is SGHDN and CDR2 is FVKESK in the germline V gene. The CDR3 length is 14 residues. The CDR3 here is CASSRTGVYYGYTF. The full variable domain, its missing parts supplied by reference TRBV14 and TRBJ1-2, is EAGVTQFPSHSVIEKGQTVTLRCDPISGHDNLYWYRRVMGKEIKFLLHFVKESKQDESGMPNNRFLAERTGGTYSTLKVQPAELEDSGVYFCASSRTGVYYGYTFGSGTRLTVV.

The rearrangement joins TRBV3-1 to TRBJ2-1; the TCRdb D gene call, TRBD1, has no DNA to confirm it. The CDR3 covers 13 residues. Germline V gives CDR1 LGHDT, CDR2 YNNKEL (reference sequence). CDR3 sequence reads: CASSQGRPSWQFF.

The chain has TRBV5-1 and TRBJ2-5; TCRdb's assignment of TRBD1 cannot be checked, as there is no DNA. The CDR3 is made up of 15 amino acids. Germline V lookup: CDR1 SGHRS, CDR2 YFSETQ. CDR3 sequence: CASSLEDRGYETQYF.

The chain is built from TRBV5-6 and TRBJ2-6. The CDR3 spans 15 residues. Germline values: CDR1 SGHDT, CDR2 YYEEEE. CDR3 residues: CASSFQAVGANVLTF.

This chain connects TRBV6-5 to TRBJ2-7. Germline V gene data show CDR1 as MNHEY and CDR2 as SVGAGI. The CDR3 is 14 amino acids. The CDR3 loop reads CASGMLGFSYEQYF.

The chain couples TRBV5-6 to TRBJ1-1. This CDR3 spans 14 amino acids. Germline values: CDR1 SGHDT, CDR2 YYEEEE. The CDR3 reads CASSPAALNTEAFF. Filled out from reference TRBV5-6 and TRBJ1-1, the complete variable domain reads DAGVTQSPTHLIKTRGQQVTLRCSPKSGHDTVSWYQQALGQGPQFIFQYYEEEERQRGNFPDRFSGHQFPNYSSELNVNALLLGDSALYLCASSPAALNTEAFFGQGTRLTVV.

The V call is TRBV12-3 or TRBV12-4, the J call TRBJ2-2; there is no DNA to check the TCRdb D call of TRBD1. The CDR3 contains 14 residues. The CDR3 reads CASSLSGVAGELFF.